This is a list of T cell receptor beta chains from one sample in a study of T cell responses to AZD1222 COVID-19 vaccine. Method: immunoSEQ multiplex PCR; TCRdb's copy keeps in-frame clones and lacks some. The sample includes under 150,000 clones, roughly 91% of them seen just once. The input for sequencing was peripheral blood, taken on day 0 of AZD1222 vaccination. The receptors derive from an adult in good health. CDR3s include the opening cysteine and the closing phenylalanine or tryptophan. A D gene is named only where the DNA matches it firmly. Size is omitted from some rows. Given values are once, few, many or a class for expanded clones.

D	size	V	J	DNA	CDR3
.	.	TRBV25-1	TRBJ1-2	TGTGCCAGCAGTGCCAAGACAGCGAACTATGGCTACACCTTC	CASSAKTANYGYTF
.	.	TRBV7-9	TRBJ1-2	TGTGCCACCCCCCCAGTACCTTGGGCTAACTATGGCTACACCTTC	CATPPVPWANYGYTF
.	.	TRBV5-8	TRBJ2-3	TGTGCCAGCAGCTTGGGAAGCGGACCTAGCACAGATACGCAGTATTTT	CASSLGSGPSTDTQYF
.	.	TRBV7-3	TRBJ2-1	TGTGCCAGCAGCACCAACAGGGCTTCCTACAATGAGCAGTTCTTC	CASSTNRASYNEQFF
TRBD2	.	TRBV27	TRBJ2-3	TGTGCCAGCAGTAGCGGGGGGCCTTACACAGATACGCAGTATTTT	CASSSGGPYTDTQYF
.	.	TRBV5-6	TRBJ1-6	TGTGCCAGCAGCTTGATGGCAGGGGAACCCCTCCACTTT	CASSLMAGEPLHF
TRBD1	.	TRBV29-1	TRBJ1-1	TGCAGCGTCCCCAGGGGGGGACAGCCTAACACTGAAGCTTTCTTT	CSVPRGGQPNTEAFF
.	.	TRBV4-3	TRBJ1-2	TGCGCCAGCAGCCAAGATCCGGGTTTCGATGGCTACACCTTC	CASSQDPGFDGYTF
TRBD1	.	TRBV29-1	TRBJ2-2	TGCAGCGCCCTGGGAGAGGGGGCAAGAACCGGGGAGCTGTTTTTT	CSALGEGARTGELFF
TRBD1	.	TRBV11-2	TRBJ1-2	TGTGCCAGCAGCTTAGATCGGGGGACAGGGGTTCATGGCTACACCTTC	CASSLDRGTGVHGYTF
.	once	TRBV5-8	TRBJ2-3	TGTGCCAGCAGCTTGGGTGTGGGGAGCACAGATACGCAGTATTTT	CASSLGVGSTDTQYF
.	.	TRBV7-9	TRBJ2-1	TGTGCCAGCAGCTTATACCGGACTATTGAGCAGTTCTTC	CASSLYRTIEQFF
.	.	TRBV7-2	TRBJ2-7	TGTGCCAGCAGCTTAGGTCCGGTGTCCTACGAGCAGTACTTC	CASSLGPVSYEQYF
.	.	TRBV7-2	TRBJ2-3	TGTGCCAGCAGCCGGGGGACAGACACAGATACGCAGTATTTT	CASSRGTDTDTQYF
.	.	TRBV27	TRBJ1-1	TGTGCCAGCAAACGTTACTCCGGGACGGCCAACACTGAAGCTTTCTTT	CASKRYSGTANTEAFF
.	.	TRBV5-6	TRBJ1-3	TGTGCCAGCAGCTTGGATTTTCGCCCGGAGGGAAACACCATATATTTT	CASSLDFRPEGNTIYF
TRBD2	.	TRBV30	TRBJ2-7	TGTGCCTGGAGTGTATGGCTAGCGGGAGAGCAGTACTTC	CAWSVWLAGEQYF
.	.	TRBV30	TRBJ1-1	TGTGCCTGGAGTCTTGGGGGCGGGAGGACTGAAGCTTTCTTT	CAWSLGGGRTEAFF
.	.	TRBV19	TRBJ1-2	TGTGCCAGTAGTCCCCGGGACCACCTCGCGGATGGCTACACCTTC	CASSPRDHLADGYTF
TRBD1	.	TRBV7-9	TRBJ2-7	TGTGCCAGCAGCTTAGCGCCGGGACAGTTCTACGAGCAGTACTTC	CASSLAPGQFYEQYF
TRBD2	.	TRBV11-1	TRBJ2-7	TGTGCCAGCAGATATCGGGACTACCCTTCCTACGAGCAGTACTTC	CASRYRDYPSYEQYF
.	.	TRBV4-3	TRBJ1-5	TGCGCCAGCAGCCAGTCTCTAGAGGGCAATCAGCCCCAGCATTTT	CASSQSLEGNQPQHF
.	.	TRBV6-5	TRBJ1-5	TGTGCCGGAGCAGGAGCCTACGGCAATCAGCCCCAGCATTTT	CAGAGAYGNQPQHF
.	once	TRBV12-3/TRBV12-4	TRBJ2-1	TGTGCCAGCAGTTTAAGAGGGCAGCAGTTCTTC	CASSLRGQQFF
.	few	TRBV6-5	TRBJ1-1	TGTGCCAGCAGGGAGGAACGTAGGATTGAAGCTTTCTTT	CASREERRIEAFF
.	.	TRBV6-5	TRBJ1-4	TGTGCCAGCAGCAGGAATAATGAAAAACTGTTTTTT	CASSRNNEKLFF
TRBD1	.	TRBV7-8	TRBJ1-2	TGTGCCAGCAGCCCCGACAGGGGTCTCTATGGCTACACCTTC	CASSPDRGLYGYTF
.	.	TRBV7-2	TRBJ1-6	TGTGCCAGCAGCTTACAGGGCGATTCACCCCTCCACTTT	CASSLQGDSPLHF
TRBD1	.	TRBV7-3	TRBJ2-3	TGTGCCAGCAGCTTAGGGACAGGTCGAGCTAGCACAGATACGCAGTATTTT	CASSLGTGRASTDTQYF
.	.	TRBV6-1	TRBJ1-2	TGTGCCAGCAGAGAAGGAGGGCAGGGAGGTGGCTACACCTTC	CASREGGQGGGYTF
.	.	TRBV6-1	TRBJ1-1	TGTGCCAGCAGTGAAGTCAGGGGGAACACTGAAGCTTTCTTT	CASSEVRGNTEAFF